One sample yielded the 5 T cell receptor beta chains listed below, sequenced in a study of CD8+ T cells in alopecia areata. RNA extraction and reverse transcription yielded cDNA as sequencing template. Profiling relied on immunoSEQ multiplex PCR, and the TCRdb table lists in-frame clones only, not all of them. The sample includes about 110,000 clones, roughly 84% seen only once; the top ten take roughly a quarter. Regarding treatment: oral pan-JAK inhibitor, 5-10 mg twice daily. Source: CD8+ T cells sorted from blood, taken at week 24, from a patient treated with tofacitinib. Source of these receptors: a human donor with alopecia areata.

This chain links TRBV27 with TRBJ1-2; weak D call: TRBD1 (6 bases). This CDR3 contains 17 residues. Germline-derived CDR1 and CDR2 are MNHEY and SMNVEV (reference sequence). V was clipped by 5 bases and J by 2 bases, with 21 bases between them. CDR3 sequence (DNA): TGTGCCAGCAGTCCTTCAGTTCGGACAGCGTCGAACTATGGCTACACCTTC. Its protein is CASSPSVRTASNYGYTF.

This clone appeared once. The CDR3 region is CASSAGTSSTDTQYF. DNA of the CDR3: TGTGCCAGCAGTGCCGGGACATCTAGCACAGATACGCAGTATTTT. The chain links TRBV9 to TRBJ2-3, with D perhaps matching TRBD1 (6 bases). This CDR3 region has 15 residues. V was pared by 5 bases and J by 0 bases, with 13 bases between. Germline V gives CDR1 SGDLS, CDR2 YYNGEE.

This clone turned up a few times. The sample has other DNA sequences that encode this CDR3 too. The rearrangement uses TRBV7-9 and TRBJ2-5; D is unresolved. CDR1 and CDR2 from the germline V gene are SEHNR and FQNEAQ (reference sequence). This CDR3 is built from 11 residues. Trimming took 2 bases from V and 2 from J, leaving 0 bases between them. CDR3 residues: CASSLQETQYF. DNA of the CDR3: TGTGCCAGCAGCTTACAAGAGACCCAGTACTTC.

This rearrangement joins TRBV4-1 to TRBJ2-2, with D hard to call. The V gene lost 4 bases and the J gene lost 4 bases, with 10 bases spanning the gap. Germline V gene data show CDR1 as MGHRA and CDR2 as YSYEKL. The CDR3 totals 14 residues. The DNA of the CDR3 is TGCGCCAGCAGCCTATCCATGGGCACCGGGGAGCTGTTTTTT. Its protein product is CASSLSMGTGELFF.

This chain connects TRBV4-3 to TRBJ2-3; D may be TRBD1 (5 bases). The CDR3 runs to 15 residues. The ends were cut back, 0 bases at V and 3 bases at J, with 10 bases in the middle. Germline V gives CDR1 LGHNA, CDR2 YSLEER. The CDR3 bases are TGCGCCAGCAGCCAAGAGCAGGGTATTACAGATACGCAGTATTTT. This translates into CASSQEQGITDTQYF.